This T cell receptor (beta chain) was documented in a study of blood T cell repertoires in COVID-19. Study in general: Sites across the United States, Italy and Spain contributed samples from acute and convalescent COVID-19. PBMCs, B-cell-depleted T cells, or T cells provided the cDNA or gDNA that made up the material.

The CDR3 has 17 amino acids. The V gene lost 3 bases and the J gene lost 0 bases, with 13 bases spanning the gap. Germline CDR1 and CDR2: SGHRS and YFSETQ. Study processing details: Amplification with reference gene primers provided the estimates of nucleated cell counts. Here immunoSEQ multiplex PCR was the method, and the copy in TCRdb shows in-frame clones only, minus some. V and J calls and clone size are those listed in that table; D and trimming were worked out from the DNA. Among tens of thousands of clones listed, about 91% were seen once. Sequences were obtained from peripheral blood. The chain employs TRBV5-1 and TRBJ2-6, with a tentative D call TRBD1 (6 bases). This TCR was sampled from a woman aged 70-85 years with acute or convalescent COVID-19. CDR3 sequence reads: CASSSGTTRSGANVLTF. The CDR3 DNA reads TGCGCCAGCAGCTCCGGGACAACTCGCTCTGGGGCCAACGTCCTGACTTTC.